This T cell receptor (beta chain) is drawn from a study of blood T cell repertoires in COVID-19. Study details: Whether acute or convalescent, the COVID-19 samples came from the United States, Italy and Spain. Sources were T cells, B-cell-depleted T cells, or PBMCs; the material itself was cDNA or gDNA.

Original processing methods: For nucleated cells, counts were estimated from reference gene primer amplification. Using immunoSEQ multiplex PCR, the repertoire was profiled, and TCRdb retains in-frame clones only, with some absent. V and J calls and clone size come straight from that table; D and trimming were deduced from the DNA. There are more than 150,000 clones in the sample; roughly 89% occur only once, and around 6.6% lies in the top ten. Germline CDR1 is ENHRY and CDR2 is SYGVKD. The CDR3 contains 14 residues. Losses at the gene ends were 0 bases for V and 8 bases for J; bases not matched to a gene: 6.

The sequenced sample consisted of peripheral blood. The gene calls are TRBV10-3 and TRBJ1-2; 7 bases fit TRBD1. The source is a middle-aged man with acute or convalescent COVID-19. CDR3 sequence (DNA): TGTGCCATCAGTGAGTCGACAGGGCGGCTAGGCTACACCTTC. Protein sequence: CAISESTGRLGYTF.